A single sample gave rise to the 27 T cell receptor beta chains below, sequenced in a study of T cell repertoires in cytomegalovirus infection. TCRdb used MiXCR to reprocess the reads, holding one entry per CDR3 protein. The top ten clones hold roughly 4% of a sample with 300,000 to 400,000 distinct CDR3 sequences, 8% to 9.5% of them seen once. The material sequenced was PBMCs. The receptors come from a human donor in good health (CMV status not recorded). Some clones in this sample may be carry-over from other donors' samples.

A remark on this clonotype: The junction and the germline gene differ at one end; a read error may be behind it. This rearrangement joins TRBV28 to TRBJ2-2; a weak D match, TRBD2 (6 bases). CDR3 size: 12 residues. From germline, CDR1 is MDHEN and CDR2 SYDVKM. The CDR3 coding sequence is TGTGCCAGCAGTTTGGACGGCGGGGTGCTGTTTTTT. It yields the protein CASSLDGGVLFF. Supplemented by reference TRBV28 and TRBJ2-2, the full variable domain reads DVKVTQSSRYLVKRTGEKVFLECVQDMDHENMFWYRQDPGLGLRLIYFSYDVKMKEKGDIPEGYSVSREKKERFSLILESASTNQTSMYLCASSLDGGVLFFGEGSRLTVL.

This clonotype occurred once. The rearrangement joins TRBV20-1 to TRBJ1-5, with 12 bases fitting TRBD1. Germline lookup yields CDR1 DFQATT and CDR2 SNEGSKA (reference sequence). The CDR3 has 15 amino acids. The V gene end was trimmed by 0 bases and the J gene end by 8 bases; junction bases not matched to a gene: 5. CDR3 in DNA: TGCAGTGCTAGAGATCAGGGGACAGGGGGCAAGCCCCAGCATTTT. This codes for CSARDQGTGGKPQHF.

About this clonotype: One base away lies a much larger clone, so this may be a sequencing read error. The J gene is TRBJ2-3, the V gene TRBV7-2; TRBD1 might be the D (5 bases). There are 16 residues in the CDR3. CDR1 and CDR2 from the germline V gene are SGHTA and FQGNSA. CDR3 loop: CAISQNSGLGGDTQYF. The CDR3 coding sequence is TGTGCCATCAGCCAAAATTCAGGGCTTGGTGGAGATACGCAGTATTTT.

The table lists this clonotype with a few counts. V is TRBV10-2 and J is TRBJ1-5; D is possibly TRBD1 (6 bases). The CDR3 is 17 residues long. Per germline, CDR1 WSHSY and CDR2 SAAADI. V lost 6 bases to trimming and J lost 0 bases, with 18 bases between them. The CDR3 loop reads CASSRTVQLVSNQPQHF. The CDR3 DNA reads TGCGCCAGCAGCCGGACAGTCCAATTAGTTAGCAATCAGCCCCAGCATTTT.

V and J are TRBV6-2 or TRBV6-3 and TRBJ2-7; tentative D call: TRBD2 (6 bases). Trimming took 6 bases from V and 7 from J, leaving 13 bases between them. The CDR3 spans 12 residues. CDR1 and CDR2 from the germline V gene are MNHEY and SVGEGT. The CDR3 is CASSSGAREQYF. The CDR3 DNA is TGTGCCAGCAGCTCGGGAGCCAGGGAGCAGTACTTC.

This clonotype was seen a few times. This chain connects TRBV4-2 to TRBJ2-7, with 10 positions matching TRBD1. The CDR3 sequence is 14 residues long. Trimming removed 4 bases from V and 3 bases from J; junction bases left unmatched: 3. Germline loops: CDR1 LGHNA, CDR2 YNFKEQ. The CDR3 is CASSPRTGGYEQYF. In DNA, the CDR3 is TGTGCCAGCAGCCCGAGGACAGGGGGCTACGAGCAGTACTTC.

The J gene is TRBJ1-1, the V gene TRBV29-1, with D perhaps TRBD1 (6 bases). The CDR3 consists of 15 residues. CDR1 SQVTM and CDR2 ANQGSEA come from the germline V gene. V was cut by 6 bases and J by 0 bases, with 17 bases left in between. CDR3 sequence (DNA): TGCAGCGTATTTAGACAGGCAGGTATGAACACTGAAGCTTTCTTT. Translating it yields CSVFRQAGMNTEAFF.

This clonotype was counted at least ten times. The chain is built from TRBV11-2 and TRBJ1-2; D remains unclear. The CDR3 length is 14 residues. Germline V CDR1 and CDR2: SGHAT, FQNNGV. Trimming removed 1 base from V and 4 bases from J, with 10 bases in between. CDR3: CASSLGSASYGYTF. CDR3 bases: TGTGCCAGCAGCTTAGGTAGTGCGAGCTATGGCTACACCTTC.

The V gene is TRBV25-1, the J gene TRBJ2-7; possibly TRBD1 for D (6 bases). Germline assignment: CDR1 MGHDK and CDR2 SYGVNS. This CDR3 contains 15 residues. The V and J ends lost 6 bases and 0 bases respectively, with 15 bases between them. Written as DNA, the CDR3 is TGTGCCAGCAGCAGATCAAGGGACATCTCCTACGAGCAGTACTTC. This sequence encodes CASSRSRDISYEQYF.

This clonotype was recorded many times. The chain joins TRBV7-2 to TRBJ1-4; possible D gene TRBD1, 5 bases. V was shortened by 5 bases and J by 8 bases, with 15 bases between the two germline ends. The CDR3 is 14 residues long. CDR1 SGHTA and CDR2 FQGNSA come from the germline V gene. The CDR3 coding sequence is TGTGCCAGCAGCAAGGCGGGGCCCCGGGAAAAACTGTTTTTT. This gives the protein CASSKAGPREKLFF.

This clonotype was observed a few times. This sequence joins TRBV9 and TRBJ1-1, with 11 bases aligning to TRBD1. CDR3 length: 15 residues. With 4 bases clipped from V and 5 bases from J, the junction kept 7 bases outside the gene matches. Germline V CDR1 and CDR2: SGDLS, YYNGEE. The DNA of the CDR3 is TGTGCCAGCAGCCTTATTGGGGACAGGGGGACTGAAGCTTTCTTT. Protein product: CASSLIGDRGTEAFF.

This clonotype was found a few times. This chain uses TRBV25-1 with TRBJ1-3; D uncertain. The CDR3 spans 14 residues. The V gene's germline CDR1 is MGHDK and CDR2 SYGVNS. Trimming pared 4 bases from V and 4 bases from J, leaving 11 bases between. CDR3 sequence (DNA): TGTGCCAGCAGTGCCGCGACGTCGGGAAACACCATATATTTT. Amino acid sequence: CASSAATSGNTIYF. The complete variable domain, with remaining parts taken from reference TRBV25-1 and TRBJ1-3, reads EADIYQTPRYLVIGTGKKITLECSQTMGHDKMYWYQQDPGMELHLIHYSYGVNSTEKGDLSSESTVSRIRTEHFPLTLESARPSHTSQYLCASSAATSGNTIYFGEGSWLTVV.

The rearrangement links TRBV6-5 to TRBJ1-1, with 8 bases identical to TRBD1. There are 18 residues in the CDR3. Losses at the gene ends were 3 bases for V and 0 bases for J; bases not matched to a gene: 12. Germline V gene data show CDR1 as MNHEY and CDR2 as SVGAGI. CDR3: CASSYSRDRTYMNTEAFF. The CDR3 nucleotides read TGTGCCAGCAGTTATTCCCGGGACAGGACGTATATGAACACTGAAGCTTTCTTT.

This clonotype was counted between two and nine times. The rearrangement links TRBV5-1 to TRBJ2-3, with TRBD1 matching over 7 bases. V was clipped by 0 bases and J by 3 bases; unmatched bases: 7. The CDR3 loop spans 16 amino acids. Germline loops: CDR1 SGHRS, CDR2 YFSETQ. This CDR3 reads CASSLGQGVRTDTQYF. The CDR3 nucleotides read TGCGCCAGCAGCTTGGGACAGGGAGTTAGGACAGATACGCAGTATTTT.

This chain links TRBV2 with TRBJ2-6; D may correspond to TRBD1 or TRBD2 (6 bases each). CDR3 length: 18 residues. Germline V CDR1 and CDR2: SNHLY, FYNNEI. The V gene lost 4 bases and the J gene lost 0 bases, with 16 bases spanning the gap. The CDR3 coding sequence is TGTGCCAGCAGTGCGGGGGCAGGGCGAAGCTCTGGGGCCAACGTCCTGACTTTC. Its protein is CASSAGAGRSSGANVLTF.

This clonotype has a handful of counts. The V call is TRBV6-2 or TRBV6-3, the J call TRBJ1-2; 10 bases are a match to TRBD1. Germline CDR1 and CDR2: MNHEY and SVGEGT. The CDR3 is 16 amino acids. J gave up 6 bases and V 1 base, and 8 bases lay outside the gene matches. The CDR3 region has the DNA TGTGCCAGCAGTTACTGGGGGACAGGGGAAGAAAATGGCTACACCTTC. It is translated as CASSYWGTGEENGYTF.

This clonotype was counted ten times or more. The J gene is TRBJ1-3, the V gene TRBV7-2; tentatively, D is TRBD1 (5 bases). This CDR3 has 16 residues. Germline-derived CDR1 and CDR2 are SGHTA and FQGNSA. V was shortened by 4 bases and J by 4 bases, with 17 bases between the two germline ends. The CDR3 DNA follows: TGTGCCAGCAGCTCAGGGCGTGGCAGGTCGGGAAACACCATATATTTT. It codes for CASSSGRGRSGNTIYF.

This clonotype was detected a few times. CDR3 sequence (DNA): TGCAGTGCTGGGGGGCACACTGAAGCTTTCTTT. It is translated as CSAGGHTEAFF. This chain uses TRBV20-1 with TRBJ1-1; perhaps TRBD1 as D (6 bases). The germline gives CDR1 DFQATT, CDR2 SNEGSKA (reference sequence). The CDR3 runs 11 residues. V was cut by 5 bases and J by 3 bases, with 7 bases left in between.

The V call is TRBV7-9, the J call TRBJ1-1; 9 bases are a match to TRBD1. CDR1 and CDR2 (germline): SEHNR, FQNEAQ (reference sequence). The CDR3 consists of 15 residues. V was pared by 4 bases and J by 8 bases, with 11 bases of the junction left unmatched. The CDR3 reads CASSWDRDRDYEAFF. CDR3 in DNA: TGTGCCAGCAGCTGGGACCGGGACAGGGATTACGAAGCTTTCTTT.

This clonotype occurred many times. The rearrangement uses TRBV7-2 and TRBJ1-2; no reliable D call. The CDR3 consists of 15 residues. Trimming cost V 5 bases and J 3 bases, with 16 bases left between them. The germline V gene encodes CDR1 SGHTA and CDR2 FQGNSA. The CDR3 DNA reads as TGTGCCAGCAGCCGTGAAGCCTACAAGGACTATGGCTACACCTTC. Amino acid sequence: CASSREAYKDYGYTF.

This clonotype was found many times. The gene calls are TRBV7-2 and TRBJ2-1, with D hard to call. The V end was cut by 5 bases, the J end by 6 bases, with 14 bases between. There are 14 residues in the CDR3. Germline CDR1 SGHTA, CDR2 FQGNSA. The CDR3 loop is CASSPNSPPNEQFF. The CDR3 nucleotides read TGTGCCAGCAGCCCAAACTCCCCCCCCAATGAGCAGTTCTTC. The full variable domain, with the rest looked up from reference TRBV7-2 and TRBJ2-1, is GAGVSQSPSNKVTEKGKDVELRCDPISGHTALYWYRQSLGQGLEFLIYFQGNSAPDKSGLPSDRFSAERTGGSVSTLTIQRTQQEDSAVYLCASSPNSPPNEQFFGPGTRLTVL.

Comments on this clonotype: The junction does not match germline at one end; this may be a read error. The chain recombines TRBV10-3 with TRBJ2-7; the D gene is possibly TRBD2 (6 bases). Germline lookup yields CDR1 ENHRY and CDR2 SYGVKD. This CDR3 comprises 14 residues. Here the CDR3 reads CAFSSEGLRIKQYF. DNA for the CDR3: TGTGCCTTCAGTTCGGAGGGGCTACGGATCAAGCAGTACTTC.

This clonotype has at least ten counts. The V and J genes are TRBV6-5 and TRBJ2-5, with 8 bases identical to TRBD2. The CDR3 loop spans 15 amino acids. Germline V CDR1 and CDR2: MNHEY, SVGAGI. J gave up 6 bases and V 5 bases, and 11 bases lay outside the gene matches. CDR3 nucleotide sequence: TGTGCCAGCAGTACCCGAGCGGGGGTAACGAAGACCCAGTACTTC. Translating gives CASSTRAGVTKTQYF.

The chain employs TRBV6-1 and TRBJ1-1, with a weak D call TRBD1 (5 bases). The V and J ends lost 7 bases and 2 bases respectively, with 8 bases between them. Looked up from germline, CDR1 is MNHNS and CDR2 is SASEGT. This CDR3 is 12 amino acids long. The CDR3 loop is CASTDSNTEAFF. The CDR3 DNA sequence: TGTGCCAGCACCGACAGCAACACTGAAGCTTTCTTT.

This clonotype was detected many times. V gene TRBV11-1 combines with J gene TRBJ2-1, with 9 bases fitting TRBD2. Per the germline V gene, CDR1 is SGHAT and CDR2 is FQDESV (reference sequence). With V trimmed by 7 bases and J by 4 bases, 20 bases remained unmatched. The CDR3 is 19 residues long. CDR3 loop: CASTGNSGRANHAYNEQFF. In DNA form, the CDR3 reads TGTGCCAGCACCGGTAATAGCGGGAGAGCCAACCACGCTTACAATGAGCAGTTCTTC.

The J gene is TRBJ2-7, the V gene TRBV6-5, with 10 positions matching TRBD1. Germline CDR1 reads MNHEY; CDR2 reads SVGAGI. V shed 2 bases, J shed 6 bases, and the junction held 7 bases outside the gene matches. The CDR3 is 15 amino acids. CDR3 region: CASSYRDRGIREQYF. The CDR3 coding sequence is TGTGCCAGCAGTTACCGGGACAGGGGAATCCGCGAGCAGTACTTC.

V gene TRBV7-9 combines with J gene TRBJ2-3, with TRBD2 as a possible D gene (6 bases). Trimming took 7 bases from V and 2 from J, leaving 19 bases between them. The germline gives CDR1 SEHNR, CDR2 FQNEAQ (reference sequence). The CDR3 is 16 residues long. The CDR3 nucleotides read TGTGCCAGCATCGACGGGGCGGAGGGAATCACAGATACGCAGTATTTT. Translated, it gives CASIDGAEGITDTQYF. Together with reference TRBV7-9 and TRBJ2-3, the CDR3 gives the full variable domain: DTGVSQNPRHKITKRGQNVTFRCDPISEHNRLYWYRQTLGQGPEFLTYFQNEAQLEKSRLLSDRFSAERPKGSFSTLEIQRTEQGDSAMYLCASIDGAEGITDTQYFGPGTRLTVL.